This TCR beta chain was documented in a study of blood T cell repertoires in COVID-19 (dated by TCRdb to the early 2020s). Looking at the study overall: Samples covering the acute and convalescent phases of COVID-19 were provided by collaborators in the United States, Italy and Spain. The samples were drawn from the first 160 participants of the ongoing ImmuneRACE study and from 1,200 or so subjects provided by 6 global collaborators. Where available, HLA class I and class II types were obtained from metadata supplied by the sample provider rather than from assay-based typing. The repertoires were released in a freely available public database intended as a resource for research on the immune response to SARS-CoV-2. The material from the prospective study consisted of cDNA or gDNA derived from T cells, B-cell-depleted T cells, or PBMCs. Deeply sampled blood TCRbeta repertoires from subjects exposed to, actively infected with, or recovered from COVID-19 were included in the dataset. A de-identified subject ID, COVID-19 status, age in years and sex were almost always included in the sample metadata. General findings and caveats noted by the study authors: Clinical and demographic metadata were provided uncurated, with the amount varying by source and participant.

V and J are truncated by 3 bases and 10 bases respectively, leaving an intervening sequence of 17 bases. The germline V gene provides CDR1 KGHDR and CDR2 SFDVKD. The CDR3 holds 14 amino acids from the cysteine to the phenylalanine. Only the CDR3 part of the read is kept: 42 bases, read in frame from the first base. TCRbeta CDR3 regions were amplified from genomic DNA by means of the immunoSEQ Assay, a bias-controlled multiplex PCR. As for the original processing: Within the assay, amplification of reference gene primers was used to estimate how many nucleated cells each sample contained. Sequence reads were collapsed and filtered to measure the absolute abundance of every unique TCRbeta CDR3 rearrangement. Productive Simpson clonality was computed per sample as the square root of Simpson's diversity index over productive rearrangements. Sourced from immuneACCESS, this table was stored by TCRdb with only in-frame sequences that have V and J called. A share of the clones is absent; for the studies checked, an unresolved V gene accounts for under half, and the remainder has no known explanation. Clonal size and the V and J genes are those of that table, whereas D and trimming came from the DNA. The table for this sample lists under 150,000 clones; 75% to 90% of them were counted only once. The ten largest clonotypes hold under 2.5% of the sample.

This clone has only one observation. There is no known antigen for this receptor. The input lacks base qualities; no much larger clone sits a single base away. Collaborating institutions collected whole blood in K2EDTA tubes following their own protocols. For TCRbeta analysis, collaborator samples were shipped as frozen whole blood, as isolated PBMCs, or as DNA extracted from either sample type. Material for sequencing was peripheral blood. The V and J genes are TRBV24-1 and TRBJ1-1; the D gene is unclear. The receptor was derived from a man between 65 and 85 years old with acute or convalescent COVID-19. The CDR3 protein sequence reads: CATSDTTIGRGAFF. The nucleotides are TGTGCCACCAGTGATACTACGATAGGACGGGGAGCTTTCTTT.